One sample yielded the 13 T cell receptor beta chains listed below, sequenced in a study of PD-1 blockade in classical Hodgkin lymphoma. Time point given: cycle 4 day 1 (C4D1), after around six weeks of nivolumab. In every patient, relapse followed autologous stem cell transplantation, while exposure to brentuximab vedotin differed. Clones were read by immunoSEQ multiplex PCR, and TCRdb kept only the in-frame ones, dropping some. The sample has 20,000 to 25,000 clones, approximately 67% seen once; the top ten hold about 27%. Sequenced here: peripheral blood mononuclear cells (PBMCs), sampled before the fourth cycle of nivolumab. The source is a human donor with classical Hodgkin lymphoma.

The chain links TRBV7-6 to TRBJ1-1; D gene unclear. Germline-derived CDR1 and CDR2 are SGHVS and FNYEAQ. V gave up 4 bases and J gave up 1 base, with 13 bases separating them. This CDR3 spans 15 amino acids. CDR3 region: CASSSVRAKNTEAFF. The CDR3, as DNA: TGTGCCAGCAGCTCCGTTCGGGCTAAGAACACTGAAGCTTTCTTT.

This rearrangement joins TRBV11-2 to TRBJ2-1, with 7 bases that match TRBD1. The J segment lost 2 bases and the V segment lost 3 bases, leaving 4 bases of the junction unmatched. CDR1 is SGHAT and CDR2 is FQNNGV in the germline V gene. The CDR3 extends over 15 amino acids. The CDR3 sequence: CASSLAGTAYNEQFF. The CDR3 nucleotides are TGTGCCAGCAGCTTGGCCGGGACAGCCTACAATGAGCAGTTCTTC.

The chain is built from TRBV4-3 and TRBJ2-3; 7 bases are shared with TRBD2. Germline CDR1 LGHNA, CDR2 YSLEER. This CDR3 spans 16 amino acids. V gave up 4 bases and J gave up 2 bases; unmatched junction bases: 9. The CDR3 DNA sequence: TGCGCCAGCAGCCTCAGCGGGGCCGGGGCCACAGATACGCAGTATTTT. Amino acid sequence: CASSLSGAGATDTQYF.

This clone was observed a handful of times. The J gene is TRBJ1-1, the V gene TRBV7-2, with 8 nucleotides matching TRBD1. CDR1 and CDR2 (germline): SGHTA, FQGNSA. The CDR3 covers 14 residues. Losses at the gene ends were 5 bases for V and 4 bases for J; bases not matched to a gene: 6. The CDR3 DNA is TGTGCCAGCAGCCCCTGGACAGGGCTCACTGAAGCTTTCTTT. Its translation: CASSPWTGLTEAFF.

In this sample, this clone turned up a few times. CDR3 DNA sequence: TGTGCCAGCAGTACCACAGGGGCAACTAATGAAAAACTGTTTTTT. It codes for CASSTTGATNEKLFF. The chain links TRBV27 to TRBJ1-4; 7 bases map to TRBD1. The CDR3 length is 15 residues. The germline CDR1 and CDR2 sequences are MNHEY and SMNVEV (reference sequence). V lost 5 bases, J lost 0 bases, and 3 bases stayed unmatched.

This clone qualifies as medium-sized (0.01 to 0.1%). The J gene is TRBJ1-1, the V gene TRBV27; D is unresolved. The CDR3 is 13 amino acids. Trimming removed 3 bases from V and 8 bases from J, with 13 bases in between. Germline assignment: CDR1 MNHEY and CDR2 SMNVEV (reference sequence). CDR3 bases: TGTGCCAGCAGTTTTACCTCGGCGGGGGAAGCTTTCTTT. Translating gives CASSFTSAGEAFF.

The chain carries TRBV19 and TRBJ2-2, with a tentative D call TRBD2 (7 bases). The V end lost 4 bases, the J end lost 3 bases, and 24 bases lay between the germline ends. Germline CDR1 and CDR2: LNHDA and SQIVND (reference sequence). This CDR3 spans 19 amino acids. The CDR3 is CASSTEGVGLRGDTGELFF. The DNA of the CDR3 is TGTGCCAGTAGTACGGAGGGGGTCGGACTCCGGGGGGACACCGGGGAGCTGTTTTTT. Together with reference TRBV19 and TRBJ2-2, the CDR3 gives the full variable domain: DGGITQSPKYLFRKEGQNVTLSCEQNLNHDAMYWYRQDPGQGLRLIYYSQIVNDFQKGDIAEGYSVSREKKESFPLTVTSAQKNPTAFYLCASSTEGVGLRGDTGELFFGEGSRLTVL.

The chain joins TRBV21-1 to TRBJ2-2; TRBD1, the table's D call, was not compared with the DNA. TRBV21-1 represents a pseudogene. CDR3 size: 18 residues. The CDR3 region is CASSKVRGWTGNTGELFF. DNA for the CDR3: TGTGCCAGCAGCAAAGTTCGGGGATGGACAGGGAACACCGGGGAGCTGTTTTTT.

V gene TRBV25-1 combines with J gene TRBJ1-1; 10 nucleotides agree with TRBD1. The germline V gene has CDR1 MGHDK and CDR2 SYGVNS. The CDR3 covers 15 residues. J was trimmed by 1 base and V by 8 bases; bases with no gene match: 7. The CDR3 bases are TGTGCCAGCGTAGAGGGACAGGGGAGGAACACTGAAGCTTTCTTT. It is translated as CASVEGQGRNTEAFF.

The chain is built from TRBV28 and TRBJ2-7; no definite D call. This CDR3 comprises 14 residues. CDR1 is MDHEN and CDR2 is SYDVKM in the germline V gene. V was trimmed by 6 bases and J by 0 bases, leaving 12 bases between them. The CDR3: CASSRAPDSYEQYF. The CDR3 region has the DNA TGTGCCAGCAGCCGAGCCCCCGACTCCTACGAGCAGTACTTC.

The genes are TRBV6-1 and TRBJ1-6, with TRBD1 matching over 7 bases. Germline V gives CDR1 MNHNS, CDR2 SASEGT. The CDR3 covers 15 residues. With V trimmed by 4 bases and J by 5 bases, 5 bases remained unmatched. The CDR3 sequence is CASSGGTVNNSPLHF. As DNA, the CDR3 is TGTGCCAGCAGTGGCGGGACAGTAAATAATTCACCCCTCCACTTT.

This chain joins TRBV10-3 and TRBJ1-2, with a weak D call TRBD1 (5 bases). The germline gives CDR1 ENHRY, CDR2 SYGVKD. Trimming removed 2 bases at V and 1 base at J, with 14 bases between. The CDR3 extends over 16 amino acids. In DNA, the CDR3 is TGTGCCATCAGTGAGCCCCTCAGGGTTATTAACTATGGCTACACCTTC. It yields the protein CAISEPLRVINYGYTF.

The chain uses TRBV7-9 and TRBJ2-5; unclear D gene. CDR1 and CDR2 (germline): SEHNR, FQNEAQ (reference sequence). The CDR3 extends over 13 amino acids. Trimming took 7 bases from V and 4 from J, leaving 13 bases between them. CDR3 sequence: CASTQGVPETQYF. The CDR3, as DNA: TGTGCCAGCACCCAAGGAGTGCCAGAGACCCAGTACTTC.